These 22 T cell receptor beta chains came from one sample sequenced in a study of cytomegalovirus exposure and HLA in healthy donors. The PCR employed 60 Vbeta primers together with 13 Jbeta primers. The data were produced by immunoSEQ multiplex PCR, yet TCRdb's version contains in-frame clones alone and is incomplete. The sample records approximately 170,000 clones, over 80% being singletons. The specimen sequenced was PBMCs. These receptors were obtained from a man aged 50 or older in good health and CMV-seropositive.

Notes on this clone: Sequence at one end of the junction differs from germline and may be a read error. For the CDR3, the DNA is TGTTCCAGCAGCCGAGACAGGGTCCCATCCGCTAATGAAAAACTGTTTTTT. Amino acids: CSSSRDRVPSANEKLFF. The chain uses TRBV7-9 and TRBJ1-4, with 7 bases matching TRBD1. The CDR3 loop spans 17 amino acids. Germline CDR1 SEHNR, CDR2 FQNEAQ (reference sequence).

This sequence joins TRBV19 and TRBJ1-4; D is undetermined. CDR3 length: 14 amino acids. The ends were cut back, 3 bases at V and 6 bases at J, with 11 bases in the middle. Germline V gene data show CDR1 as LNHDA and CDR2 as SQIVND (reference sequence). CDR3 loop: CASSIQARDEKLFF. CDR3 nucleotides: TGTGCCAGTAGTATCCAGGCGCGGGATGAAAAACTGTTTTTT.

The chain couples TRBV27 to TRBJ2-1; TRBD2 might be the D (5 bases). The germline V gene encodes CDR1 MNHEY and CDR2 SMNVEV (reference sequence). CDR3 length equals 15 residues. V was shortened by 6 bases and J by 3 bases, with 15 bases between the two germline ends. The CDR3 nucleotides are TGTGCCAGCAGCCTCAACGGACTGGTCTACAATGAGCAGTTCTTC. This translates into CASSLNGLVYNEQFF.

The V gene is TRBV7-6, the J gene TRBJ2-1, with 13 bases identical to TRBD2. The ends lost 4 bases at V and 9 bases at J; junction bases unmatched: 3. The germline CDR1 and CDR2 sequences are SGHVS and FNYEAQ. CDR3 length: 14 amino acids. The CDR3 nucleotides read TGTGCCAGCAGCTCGGGACTAGCGGGACTTGAGCAGTTCTTC. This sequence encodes CASSSGLAGLEQFF.

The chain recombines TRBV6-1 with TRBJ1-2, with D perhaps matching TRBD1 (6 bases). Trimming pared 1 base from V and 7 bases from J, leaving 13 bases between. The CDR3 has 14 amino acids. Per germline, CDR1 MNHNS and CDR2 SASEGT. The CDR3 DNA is TGTGCCAGCAGTGAAGTTGACAGGCGAGGTGGCTACACCTTC. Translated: CASSEVDRRGGYTF.

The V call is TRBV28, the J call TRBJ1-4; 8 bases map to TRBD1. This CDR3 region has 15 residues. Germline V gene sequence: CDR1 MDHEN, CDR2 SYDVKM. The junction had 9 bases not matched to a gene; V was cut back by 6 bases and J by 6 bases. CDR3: CASSLQGAWDEKLFF. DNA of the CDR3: TGTGCCAGCAGCCTCCAGGGGGCGTGGGATGAAAAACTGTTTTTT.

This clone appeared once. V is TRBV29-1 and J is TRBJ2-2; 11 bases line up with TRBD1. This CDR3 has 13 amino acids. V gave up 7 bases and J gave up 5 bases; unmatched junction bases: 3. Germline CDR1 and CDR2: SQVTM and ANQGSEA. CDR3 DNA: TGCAGCGCCGGGACAGGGGGGACCGGGGAGCTGTTTTTT. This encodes CSAGTGGTGELFF.

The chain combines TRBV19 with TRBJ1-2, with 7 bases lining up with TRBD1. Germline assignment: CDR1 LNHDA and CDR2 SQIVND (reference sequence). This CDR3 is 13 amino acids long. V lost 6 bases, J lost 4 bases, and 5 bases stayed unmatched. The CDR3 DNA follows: TGTGCCAGTAGCCGGGGACAGCCCTATGGCTACACCTTC. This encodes CASSRGQPYGYTF.

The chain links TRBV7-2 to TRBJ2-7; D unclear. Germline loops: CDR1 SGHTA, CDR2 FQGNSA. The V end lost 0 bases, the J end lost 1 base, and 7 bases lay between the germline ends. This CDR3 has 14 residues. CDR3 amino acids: CASSLAFASYEQYF. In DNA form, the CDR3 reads TGTGCCAGCAGCTTAGCCTTCGCGTCCTACGAGCAGTACTTC.

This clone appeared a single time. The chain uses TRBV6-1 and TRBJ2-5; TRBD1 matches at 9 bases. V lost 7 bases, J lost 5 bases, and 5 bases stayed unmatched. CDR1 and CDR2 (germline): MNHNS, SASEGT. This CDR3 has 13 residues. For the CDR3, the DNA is TGTGCCAGCAACAGGGGGCATGGGGAGACCCAGTACTTC. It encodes CASNRGHGETQYF.

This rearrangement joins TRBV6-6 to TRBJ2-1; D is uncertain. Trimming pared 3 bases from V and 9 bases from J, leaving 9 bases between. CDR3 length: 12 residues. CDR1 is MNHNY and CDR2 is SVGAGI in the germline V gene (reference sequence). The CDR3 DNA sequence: TGTGCCAGCAGTTATATGGTGGCTGAGCAGTTCTTC. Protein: CASSYMVAEQFF.

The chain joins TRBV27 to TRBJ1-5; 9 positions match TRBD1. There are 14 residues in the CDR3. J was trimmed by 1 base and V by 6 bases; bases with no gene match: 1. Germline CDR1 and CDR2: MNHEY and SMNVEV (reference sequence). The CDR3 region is CASRGTGSNQPQHF. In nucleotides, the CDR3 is TGTGCCAGCAGAGGGACAGGGAGCAATCAGCCCCAGCATTTT.

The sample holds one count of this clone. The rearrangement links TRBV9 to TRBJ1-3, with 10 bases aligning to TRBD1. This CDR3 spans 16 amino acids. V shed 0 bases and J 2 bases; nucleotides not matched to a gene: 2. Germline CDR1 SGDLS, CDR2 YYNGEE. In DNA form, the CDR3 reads TGTGCCAGCAGCGTAGACGGGACAGGGGCTGGAAACACCATATATTTT. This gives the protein CASSVDGTGAGNTIYF.

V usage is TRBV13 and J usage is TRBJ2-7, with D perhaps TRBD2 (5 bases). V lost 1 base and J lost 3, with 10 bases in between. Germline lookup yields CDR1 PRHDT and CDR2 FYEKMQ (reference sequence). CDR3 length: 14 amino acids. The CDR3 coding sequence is TGTGCCAGCAGCTTAGTGGGTCGGGACTACGAGCAGTACTTC. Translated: CASSLVGRDYEQYF. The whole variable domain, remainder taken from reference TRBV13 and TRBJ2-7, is AAGVIQSPRHLIKEKRETATLKCYPIPRHDTVYWYQQGPGQDPQFLISFYEKMQSDKGSIPDRFSAQQFSDYHSELNMSSLELGDSALYFCASSLVGRDYEQYFGPGTRLTVT.

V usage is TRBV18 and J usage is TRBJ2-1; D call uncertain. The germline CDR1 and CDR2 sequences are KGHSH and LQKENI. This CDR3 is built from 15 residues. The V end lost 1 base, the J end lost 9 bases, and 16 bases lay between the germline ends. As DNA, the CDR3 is TGTGCCAGCTCACCACAGAACCCCTCCTCGGGTGAGCAGTTCTTC. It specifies CASSPQNPSSGEQFF.

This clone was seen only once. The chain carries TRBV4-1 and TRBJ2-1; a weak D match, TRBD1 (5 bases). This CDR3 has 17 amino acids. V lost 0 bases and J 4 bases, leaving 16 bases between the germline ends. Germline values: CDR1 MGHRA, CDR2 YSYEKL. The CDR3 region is CASSQDVVGATYNEQFF. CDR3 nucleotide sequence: TGCGCCAGCAGCCAAGATGTTGTAGGGGCCACTTACAATGAGCAGTTCTTC.

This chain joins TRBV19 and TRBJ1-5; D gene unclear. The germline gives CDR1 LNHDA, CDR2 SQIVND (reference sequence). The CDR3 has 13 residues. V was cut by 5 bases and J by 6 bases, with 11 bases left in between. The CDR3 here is CASSPGLGQPQHF. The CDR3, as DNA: TGTGCCAGTAGTCCAGGCCTGGGTCAGCCCCAGCATTTT.

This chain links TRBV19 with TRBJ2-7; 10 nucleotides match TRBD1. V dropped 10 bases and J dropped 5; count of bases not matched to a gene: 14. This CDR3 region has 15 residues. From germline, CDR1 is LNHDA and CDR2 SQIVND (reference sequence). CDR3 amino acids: CATTEGGTGVNEQYF. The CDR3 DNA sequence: TGTGCCACTACGGAAGGGGGGACAGGGGTGAACGAGCAGTACTTC. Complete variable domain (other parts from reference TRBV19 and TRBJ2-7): DGGITQSPKYLFRKEGQNVTLSCEQNLNHDAMYWYRQDPGQGLRLIYYSQIVNDFQKGDIAEGYSVSREKKESFPLTVTSAQKNPTAFYLCATTEGGTGVNEQYFGPGTRLTVT.

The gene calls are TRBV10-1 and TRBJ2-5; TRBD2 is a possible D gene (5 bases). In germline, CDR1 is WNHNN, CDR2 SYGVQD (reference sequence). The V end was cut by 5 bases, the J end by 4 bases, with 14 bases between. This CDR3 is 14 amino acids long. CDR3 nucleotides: TGCGCCAGCAGTAGGCTAGCAGTTGGAGAGACCCAGTACTTC. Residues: CASSRLAVGETQYF.

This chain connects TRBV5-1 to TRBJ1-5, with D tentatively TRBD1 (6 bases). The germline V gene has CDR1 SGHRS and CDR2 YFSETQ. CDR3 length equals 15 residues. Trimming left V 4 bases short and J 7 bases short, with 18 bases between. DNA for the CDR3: TGCGCCAGCAGCCTTACCGGGACAAGGGACCAGCCCCAGCATTTT. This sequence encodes CASSLTGTRDQPQHF.

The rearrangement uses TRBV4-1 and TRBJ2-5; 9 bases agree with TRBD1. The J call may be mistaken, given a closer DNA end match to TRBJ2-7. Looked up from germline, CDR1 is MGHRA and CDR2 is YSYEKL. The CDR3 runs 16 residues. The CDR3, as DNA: TGCGCCAGCAGCCAAGATCTATCACAGGGGGCCCACGAGCAGTACTTC. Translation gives CASSQDLSQGAHEQYF.

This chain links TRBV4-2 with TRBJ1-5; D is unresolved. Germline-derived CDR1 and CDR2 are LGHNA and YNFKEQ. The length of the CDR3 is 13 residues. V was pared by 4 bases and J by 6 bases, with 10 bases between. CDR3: CASSPRRVQPQHF. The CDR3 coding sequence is TGTGCCAGCAGCCCACGACGGGTTCAGCCCCAGCATTTT.